The clone carrying this T cell receptor beta chain appeared many times. As yet, its antigen is unknown. V gave up 5 bases and J gave up 4 bases, with 9 bases separating them. The germline gives CDR1 SGHVS, CDR2 FNYEAQ. This CDR3 is 13 amino acids long. This sample was included in a study of blood T cells in healthy people across ages. Study findings and constraints: Naive T cell percentage by flow cytometry tracked strongly with beta diversity. CMV status of donors was not determined, possibly confounding expanded clonotype changes.

A sample-barcoded 5' primer and a J-beta primer mix were used in a second PCR of roughly 7 to 12 cycles. With 12 random nucleotides, a template-switch adaptor tagged each individual cDNA molecule. TCRdb re-called the 5' RACE reads through MiXCR, storing one row per CDR3 protein. The sample consists of almost 1 million distinct CDR3 sequences, roughly 47% of them appearing once. This receptor was obtained from a woman aged 55-75 years in good health. The sequenced sample was blood. The J gene is TRBJ2-1, the V gene TRBV7-6, with D tentatively TRBD1 (5 bases). The CDR3, as DNA: TGTGCCAGCAGCCCTACAGGATACAATGAGCAGTTCTTC. This gives the protein CASSPTGYNEQFF.